A single sample is the source of the 28 T cell receptor beta chains below, sequenced in a study of identical twins (dated by TCRdb to 2016 to 2017). The library relied on 5' RACE. Sequencing took place on an Illumina HiSeq 2000. TCRdb redid the processing of the public reads, applying fastp at Q25 and MiXCR, and retained in-frame beta chains. Identical CDR3 proteins give one entry, which carries the most common genes and DNA. Counted in this sample were about 920,000 distinct CDR3 sequences; approximately 13% of them appeared once. Clones ranked in the top ten supply about 1.6% of the sample. The same data also contributed to another study, on yellow fever vaccine responses in identical twins.

The sequencing sample was made of PBMCs. Every receptor here comes from a young woman in good health.

This chain links TRBV5-6 with TRBJ1-2; no definite D call. This CDR3 comprises 12 residues. V lost 5 bases and J 8 bases, leaving 13 bases between the germline ends. Germline V gene sequence: CDR1 SGHDT, CDR2 YYEEEE. The DNA for the CDR3 is TGTGCCAGCAGACTGACAAAGGTGGGCTACACCTTC. It codes for CASRLTKVGYTF.

This clonotype was recorded many times. The gene calls are TRBV3-1 and TRBJ1-1; D not certain. V was pared by 4 bases and J by 8 bases, with 11 bases between. The germline V gene has CDR1 LGHDT and CDR2 YNNKEL (reference sequence). The CDR3 extends over 12 amino acids. The chain's CDR3 is CASSPLGREAFF. Here the CDR3 DNA reads TGTGCCAGCAGCCCCCTAGGCAGGGAAGCTTTCTTT.

This clonotype came up a few times. This chain's CDR3 is CASSLGRRGTDTQYF. The CDR3 bases are TGTGCCAGCAGCTTGGGACGTAGGGGCACAGATACGCAGTATTTT. The V call is TRBV12-3 or TRBV12-4, the J call TRBJ2-3; perhaps D is TRBD1 or TRBD2 (5 bases each). V was trimmed by 6 bases and J by 1 base, leaving 14 bases between them. The CDR3 has 15 residues.

In its sample, this clonotype was seen a few times. The rearrangement uses TRBV28 and TRBJ2-7, with 8 bases identical to TRBD2. Unmatched junction bases numbered 9, after V lost 5 bases and J lost 3 bases. The CDR3 is 15 residues long. Looked up from germline, CDR1 is MDHEN and CDR2 is SYDVKM. Here the CDR3 reads CASSPPGREVYEQYF. CDR3 DNA: TGTGCCAGCAGTCCACCCGGGCGGGAGGTCTACGAGCAGTACTTC.

The genes are TRBV14 and TRBJ2-1; D tentatively reads TRBD1 or TRBD2 (5 bases each). Germline assignment: CDR1 SGHDN and CDR2 FVKESK. Between the trimmed V and J ends, which lost 3 bases and 11 bases, there was a span of 23 bases. The CDR3 runs to 16 residues. CDR3 amino acids: CASSQSPGGRYRKQFF. CDR3 sequence (DNA): TGTGCCAGCAGCCAGTCACCTGGGGGACGGTATCGGAAGCAGTTCTTC.

The chain employs TRBV12-3 or TRBV12-4 and TRBJ2-2; D could derive from TRBD1 or TRBD2 (5 bases each). CDR3 size: 14 residues. The ends were cut back, 3 bases at V and 4 bases at J, with 9 bases in the middle. The CDR3 DNA sequence: TGTGCCAGCAGTTTGGGGGATAGCACCGGGGAGCTGTTTTTT. Residues: CASSLGDSTGELFF.

V and J are TRBV29-1 and TRBJ2-1; 7 nucleotides match TRBD2. The V and J ends lost 7 bases and 2 bases, in that order; junction bases with no gene match: 17. Germline V CDR1 and CDR2: SQVTM, ANQGSEA. This CDR3 has 17 residues. CDR3 sequence reads: CSAKLAVEVRTYNEQFF. The CDR3 DNA is TGCAGCGCAAAGCTAGCGGTAGAGGTTCGGACCTACAATGAGCAGTTCTTC.

The chain is built from TRBV6-1 and TRBJ1-2; D possibly corresponds to TRBD1 (5 bases). Germline-derived CDR1 and CDR2 are MNHNS and SASEGT. The CDR3 has 13 amino acids. V lost 6 bases and J lost 6, with 14 bases in between. The CDR3: CASSRPGSDGYTF. The CDR3 DNA reads TGTGCCAGCAGCCGCCCAGGGAGCGATGGCTACACCTTC.

This clonotype was detected a few times. The chain recombines TRBV20-1 with TRBJ1-3, with 9 bases aligning to TRBD1. V trimming: 6 bases; J trimming: 3 bases; junction bases outside the gene matches: 9. Germline V gives CDR1 DFQATT, CDR2 SNEGSKA (reference sequence). The CDR3 loop spans 15 amino acids. The CDR3 sequence: CSAPGQGVFGNTIYF. CDR3 nucleotide sequence: TGCAGTGCCCCGGGACAGGGTGTATTTGGAAACACCATATATTTT.

The rearrangement joins TRBV9 to TRBJ1-2, with no clear D. The length of the CDR3 is 15 residues. V was cut by 1 base and J by 5 bases, with 15 bases left in between. Germline CDR1 and CDR2: SGDLS and YYNGEE. CDR3 sequence (DNA): TGTGCCAGCAGCGTACGTAGTGACAACCAATATGGCTACACCTTC. This encodes CASSVRSDNQYGYTF. Together with reference TRBV9 and TRBJ1-2, the CDR3 gives the full variable domain: DSGVTQTPKHLITATGQRVTLRCSPRSGDLSVYWYQQSLDQGLQFLIQYYNGEERAKGNILERFSAQQFPDLHSELNLSSLELGDSALYFCASSVRSDNQYGYTFGSGTRLTVV.

V and J are TRBV5-1 and TRBJ2-3; 11 bases agree with TRBD2. Germline loops: CDR1 SGHRS, CDR2 YFSETQ. There are 17 residues in the CDR3. The junction had 9 bases not matched to a gene; V was cut back by 4 bases and J by 2 bases. CDR3 residues: CASSPLASGGTTDTQYF. CDR3 DNA sequence: TGCGCCAGCAGCCCTCTGGCTAGCGGGGGGACCACAGATACGCAGTATTTT.

This clonotype was recorded a few times. The CDR3 nucleotides are TGTGCCAGCAGTCAACAGGGTACTAATGAAAAACTGTTTTTT. This encodes CASSQQGTNEKLFF. The chain has TRBV12-3 or TRBV12-4 and TRBJ1-4; D may be TRBD1 (6 bases). The length of the CDR3 is 14 residues. Trimming cost V 5 bases and J 2 bases, with 9 bases left between them.

In its sample, this clonotype was seen a few times. The chain recombines TRBV28 with TRBJ1-5, with D uncertain. Trimming took off 6 bases at V and 6 bases at J, with 18 bases between the two ends. The CDR3 runs to 15 residues. Germline V gene lookup returns CDR1 MDHEN and CDR2 SYDVKM. In DNA, the CDR3 is TGTGCCAGCAGCCGCGGGAGCTCAGATGTTCAGCCCCAGCATTTT. It is translated as CASSRGSSDVQPQHF.

This clonotype came up a few times. The chain couples TRBV28 to TRBJ2-2; D might be TRBD2 (5 bases). This CDR3 is built from 13 residues. Trimming stripped 8 bases from V and 6 bases from J, with 13 bases between. Germline V gene lookup returns CDR1 MDHEN and CDR2 SYDVKM. The CDR3, as DNA: TGTGCCAGCCCTTCCCCGGGGTCCGGGGAGCTGTTTTTT. Protein product: CASPSPGSGELFF. Variable domain in full (rest from reference TRBV28 and TRBJ2-2): DVKVTQSSRYLVKRTGEKVFLECVQDMDHENMFWYRQDPGLGLRLIYFSYDVKMKEKGDIPEGYSVSREKKERFSLILESASTNQTSMYLCASPSPGSGELFFGEGSRLTVL.

This clonotype appeared a few times. V gene TRBV28 combines with J gene TRBJ2-7, with 9 bases lining up with TRBD1. This CDR3 has 15 residues. Losses at the gene ends were 5 bases for V and 4 bases for J; bases not matched to a gene: 9. The germline V gene has CDR1 MDHEN and CDR2 SYDVKM. CDR3 residues: CASSTGGAGRYEQYF. The CDR3 DNA reads TGTGCCAGCAGTACAGGGGGCGCTGGAAGGTACGAGCAGTACTTC.

V is TRBV10-2 and J is TRBJ2-7; D not certain. The CDR3 consists of 12 residues. The V end was cut by 8 bases, the J end by 2 bases, with 10 bases between. Germline V gives CDR1 WSHSY, CDR2 SAAADI. CDR3 nucleotides: TGCGCCAGCCAACAAGGTGCCTACGAGCAGTACTTC. Translating gives CASQQGAYEQYF.

The J gene is TRBJ1-1, the V gene TRBV5-1; D not certain. The V end was cut by 1 base, the J end by 1 base, with 11 bases between. The CDR3 has 15 amino acids. The germline V gene encodes CDR1 SGHRS and CDR2 YFSETQ. This CDR3 is CASSLLVEGNTEAFF. The CDR3 coding sequence is TGCGCCAGCAGCTTGCTCGTTGAGGGGAACACTGAAGCTTTCTTT.

The chain recombines TRBV7-9 with TRBJ1-1; possible D gene TRBD1, 5 bases. This CDR3 has 15 residues. Germline loops: CDR1 SEHNR, CDR2 FQNEAQ (reference sequence). The V end was cut by 4 bases, the J end by 1 base, with 13 bases between. CDR3 DNA: TGTGCCAGCAGCTCACCTTCGGGACGGAACACTGAAGCTTTCTTT. It specifies CASSSPSGRNTEAFF.

The chain links TRBV20-1 to TRBJ2-1; no firm D call. Germline CDR1 reads DFQATT; CDR2 reads SNEGSKA (reference sequence). This CDR3 has 11 amino acids. V was clipped by 8 bases and J by 5 bases, with 10 bases between them. In DNA form, the CDR3 reads TGCAGTCCTCGTGAAGACAATGAGCAGTTCTTC. As protein: CSPREDNEQFF.

This clonotype was seen ten or more times. The chain uses TRBV29-1 and TRBJ2-2; TRBD1 is a possible D gene (5 bases). CDR1 and CDR2 from the germline V gene are SQVTM and ANQGSEA. This CDR3 is 13 amino acids long. Trimming stripped 5 bases from V and 3 bases from J, with 10 bases between. In DNA, the CDR3 is TGCAGCGTTTCTGACAGCTACACCGGGGAGCTGTTTTTT. Translated, it gives CSVSDSYTGELFF.

This clonotype was seen only a few times. The genes are TRBV10-3 and TRBJ1-2; 11 bases match TRBD1. CDR1 is ENHRY and CDR2 is SYGVKD in the germline V gene. After removal of 0 bases from V and 0 bases from J, the junction contained 3 bases not matched to a gene. The CDR3 runs to 17 residues. The CDR3 here is CAISESLGQGANYGYTF. CDR3 DNA sequence: TGTGCCATCAGTGAGTCTCTGGGACAGGGGGCTAACTATGGCTACACCTTC.

V and J are TRBV6-5 and TRBJ2-5; no clear D gene. There are 14 residues in the CDR3. Trimming took 0 bases from V and 3 from J, leaving 8 bases between them. Germline values: CDR1 MNHEY, CDR2 SVGAGI. The CDR3 region is CASSYSRQKETQYF. The CDR3, as DNA: TGTGCCAGCAGTTACTCTCGGCAGAAAGAGACCCAGTACTTC.

This clonotype was recorded at least ten times. The chain recombines TRBV12-3 or TRBV12-4 with TRBJ2-4; weak D call: TRBD1 (5 bases). This CDR3 has 15 residues. Trimming cost V 6 bases and J 0 bases, with 12 bases left between them. CDR3 in amino acids: CASRTDRIAKNIQYF. CDR3 coding DNA: TGTGCCAGCAGGACCGACAGAATAGCCAAAAACATTCAGTACTTC.

This chain joins TRBV27 and TRBJ2-2, with 12 bases aligning to TRBD2. Germline CDR1 MNHEY, CDR2 SMNVEV (reference sequence). This CDR3 contains 16 residues. J lost 7 bases, V lost 5 bases, and 8 bases had no gene match. CDR3 loop: CASSLRLAGVGGELFF. In DNA, the CDR3 is TGTGCCAGCAGTCTCCGACTAGCGGGAGTCGGCGGGGAGCTGTTTTTT.

This clonotype was found many times. The chain is built from TRBV7-8 and TRBJ2-1; D unresolved. The germline V gene has CDR1 SGHVS and CDR2 FQNEAQ. The V end was cut by 5 bases, the J end by 4 bases, with 15 bases between. The length of the CDR3 is 15 residues. CDR3 amino acids: CASSPGLFSYNEQFF. The DNA of the CDR3 is TGTGCCAGCAGCCCCGGGTTATTCAGTTACAATGAGCAGTTCTTC.

This clonotype was detected ten times or more. The chain employs TRBV5-5 and TRBJ2-3; D may be TRBD1 or TRBD2 (6 bases each). The CDR3 has 16 residues. The V end was cut by 0 bases, the J end by 1 base, with 12 bases between. Germline loops: CDR1 SGHKS, CDR2 YYEKEE (reference sequence). The CDR3, as DNA: TGTGCCAGCAGCTTGGGAGAGGGGGGACGCACAGATACGCAGTATTTT. Translated, it gives CASSLGEGGRTDTQYF.

There are many counts of this clonotype. This rearrangement joins TRBV15 to TRBJ1-1, with D hard to call. V lost 9 bases and J 0 bases, leaving 11 bases between the germline ends. The germline V gene has CDR1 LNHNV and CDR2 YYDKDF (reference sequence). This CDR3 is 13 amino acids long. The CDR3 protein is CATSPFMNTEAFF. CDR3 DNA sequence: TGTGCCACGTCTCCGTTCATGAACACTGAAGCTTTCTTT.

This chain uses TRBV5-5 with TRBJ2-1; D is perhaps TRBD1 (6 bases). CDR3 length: 14 amino acids. Looked up from germline, CDR1 is SGHKS and CDR2 is YYEKEE (reference sequence). The V end was cut by 0 bases, the J end by 6 bases, with 10 bases between. The CDR3 nucleotides read TGTGCCAGCAGCTTGGCCGTGGACAGCAATGAGCAGTTCTTC. Its protein is CASSLAVDSNEQFF.